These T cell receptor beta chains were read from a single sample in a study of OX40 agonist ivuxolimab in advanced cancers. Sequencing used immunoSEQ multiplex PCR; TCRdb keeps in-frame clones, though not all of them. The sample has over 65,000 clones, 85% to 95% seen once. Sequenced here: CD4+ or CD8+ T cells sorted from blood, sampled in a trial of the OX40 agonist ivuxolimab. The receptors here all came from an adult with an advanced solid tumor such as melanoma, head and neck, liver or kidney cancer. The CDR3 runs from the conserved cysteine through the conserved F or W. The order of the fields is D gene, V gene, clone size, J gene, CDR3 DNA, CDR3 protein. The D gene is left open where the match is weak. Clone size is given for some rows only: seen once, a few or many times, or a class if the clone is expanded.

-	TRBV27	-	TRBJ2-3	TGTGCCAGCAGTACCTTAGGGGATACGCAGTATTTT	CASSTLGDTQYF
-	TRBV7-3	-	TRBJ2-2	TGTGCCAGCAGCTTAATGGGTACCGGGGAGCTGTTTTTT	CASSLMGTGELFF
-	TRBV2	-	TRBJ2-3	TGTGCCAGCAGTGAAGCGGGGGTGCTCACAGATACGCAGTATTTT	CASSEAGVLTDTQYF
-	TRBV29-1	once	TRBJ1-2	TGCAGCGTTGAAGGTATACTAGGACAAAGCTATGGCTACACCTTC	CSVEGILGQSYGYTF
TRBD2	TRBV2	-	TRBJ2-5	TGTGCCAGCAGTGGAGAGGGACTAGCCGGGAGAGCCATGGAGACCCAGTACTTC	CASSGEGLAGRAMETQYF
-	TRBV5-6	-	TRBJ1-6	TGTGCCAGCAGCTTGGTGTCGGCGGGGGTTCATAATTCACCCCTCCACTTT	CASSLVSAGVHNSPLHF
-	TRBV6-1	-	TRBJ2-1	TGTGCCAGCACCGAGGGGCCCGTTTCCTACAATGAGCAGTTCTTC	CASTEGPVSYNEQFF
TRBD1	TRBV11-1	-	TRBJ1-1	TGTGCCAGCAGCCTCGGGACAGGATCGAACACTGAAGCTTTCTTT	CASSLGTGSNTEAFF
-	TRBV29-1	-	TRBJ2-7	TGCAGCGTTGAATACGCGGCAGCCTACGAGCAGTACTTC	CSVEYAAAYEQYF
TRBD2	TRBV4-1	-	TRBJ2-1	TGCGCCAGCAGCCAACAAGCGGGGGGCCTCGATGAGCAGTTCTTC	CASSQQAGGLDEQFF
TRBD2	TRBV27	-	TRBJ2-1	TGTGCCAGCAGTCCCTCGGCGGGGGAGAACTACAATGAGCAGTTCTTC	CASSPSAGENYNEQFF
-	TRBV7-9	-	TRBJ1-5	TGTGCCAGCAGCTTAACGACAGGCCGCAATCAGCCCCAGCATTTT	CASSLTTGRNQPQHF
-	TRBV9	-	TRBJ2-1	TGTGCCAGCAGCGTACAGGGTGGGAGCTCCTACAATGAGCAGTTCTTC	CASSVQGGSSYNEQFF
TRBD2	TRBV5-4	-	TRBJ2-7	TGTGCCAGCAGCTTGGGGACTAGCGGGGGCTACGAGCAGTACTTC	CASSLGTSGGYEQYF
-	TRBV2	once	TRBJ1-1	TGTGCCAGCACCATGGTCAGGGGCACTAACACTGAAGCTTTCTTT	CASTMVRGTNTEAFF
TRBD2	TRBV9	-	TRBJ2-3	TGTGCCAGCAGCAGTTACTACGGCGGGGGGGCAATAGATACGCAGTATTTT	CASSSYYGGGAIDTQYF
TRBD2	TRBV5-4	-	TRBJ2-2	TGTGCCAGCAGCTTGGGGGTCGCGGGGGCGAACACCGGGGAGCTGTTTTTT	CASSLGVAGANTGELFF
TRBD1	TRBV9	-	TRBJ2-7	TGTGCCAGCAGCGCGACCGGGACAGGGGCCTACGAGCAGTACTTC	CASSATGTGAYEQYF
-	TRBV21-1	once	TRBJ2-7	TGTGCCAGCAGCACCGAGGGAAGGGGGCCTACAGGGGCCAGAACCTCCGTGGAGCAGTACTTC	CASSTEGRGPTGARTSVEQYF
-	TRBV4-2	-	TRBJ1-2	TGTGCCAGCAGCCAAGGTGCTGGGGTCGCCTATGGCTACACCTTC	CASSQGAGVAYGYTF
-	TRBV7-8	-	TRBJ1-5	TGTGCCAGCCGGGCATTATATAGCAATCAGCCCCAGCATTTT	CASRALYSNQPQHF
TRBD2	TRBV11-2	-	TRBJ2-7	TGTGCCAGCAGAGAGGGTGGCGGGGGGATCTCCTACGAGCAGTACTTC	CASREGGGGISYEQYF
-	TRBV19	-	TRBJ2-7	TGTGCCAGTAGTTTCGGGGTACCCTACGAGCAGTACTTC	CASSFGVPYEQYF
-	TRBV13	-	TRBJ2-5	TGTGCCAGCAGCCAAAGGGGGTATGGGGAGACCCAGTACTTC	CASSQRGYGETQYF
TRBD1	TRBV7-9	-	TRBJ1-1	TGTGCCAGCAGCCCAACGGTCGGGACAGGAGTGAACACTGAAGCTTTCTTT	CASSPTVGTGVNTEAFF
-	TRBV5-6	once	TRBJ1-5	TGTGCCAGCAGCCCGGGGGGCGGAAATCAGCCCCAGCATTTT	CASSPGGGNQPQHF
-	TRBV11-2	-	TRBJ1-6	TGTGCCAGCACCCTAGCAATGGATTCACCCCTCCACTTT	CASTLAMDSPLHF
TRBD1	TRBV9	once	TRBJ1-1	TGTGCCAGCAGCGTAGACGGGACAGCGTTTGAAGCTTTCTTT	CASSVDGTAFEAFF
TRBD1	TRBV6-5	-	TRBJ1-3	TGTGCCAGCAGAAGCGGCGACAGGGCTGGAAACACCATATATTTT	CASRSGDRAGNTIYF
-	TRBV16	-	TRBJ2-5	TGTGCCAGCAGCCAACGGTCGGAGACCCAGTACTTC	CASSQRSETQYF
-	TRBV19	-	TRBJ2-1	TGTGCCAGTAGTATAGTGCCCGGGGGCGAGAGCAATGAGCAGTTCTTC	CASSIVPGGESNEQFF
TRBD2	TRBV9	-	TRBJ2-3	TGTGCCAGCAGCGTTCTAAGCGGGGGGGCAGATACGCAGTATTTT	CASSVLSGGADTQYF
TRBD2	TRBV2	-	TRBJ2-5	TGTGCCAGCAGACTAGCGGGAAGGGGGGAGACCCAGTACTTC	CASRLAGRGETQYF
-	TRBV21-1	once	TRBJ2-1	TGTGCCAGCAGCCCCGGGACAGGGGGTTACAATGAGCAGTTCTTC	CASSPGTGGYNEQFF
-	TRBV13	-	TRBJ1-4	TGTGCCAGCAGCCCACAGGGTAGGGGGTCAAATGAAAAACTGTTTTTT	CASSPQGRGSNEKLFF
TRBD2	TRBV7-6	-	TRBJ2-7	TGTGCCAGCAGCCCGGCTGGGGGAGGGGTCCCCTACGAGCAGTACTTC	CASSPAGGGVPYEQYF
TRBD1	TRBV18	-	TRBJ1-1	TGTGCCAGCTCACCACCTAAGGGGGCCAGCGACACTGAAGCTTTCTTT	CASSPPKGASDTEAFF
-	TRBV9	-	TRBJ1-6	TGTGCCAGCAGCGTAGAGGCCGCCAGCTCCTATAATTCACCCCTCCACTTT	CASSVEAASSYNSPLHF
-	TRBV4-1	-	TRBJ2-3	TGCGCCAGCAGCCAAGATACGGCTACCTGGGGGCAAGATACGCAGTATTTT	CASSQDTATWGQDTQYF
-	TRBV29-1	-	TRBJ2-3	TGCAGCGTTGAAGATCGGGCGCTTAGCACAGATACGCAGTATTTT	CSVEDRALSTDTQYF
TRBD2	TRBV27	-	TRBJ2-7	TGTGCCAGCAGTATCGGACTAGCGGCCTACGAGCAGTACTTC	CASSIGLAAYEQYF
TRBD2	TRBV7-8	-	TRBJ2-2	TGTGCCAGCAGCTTGCGACTTAGCGGGGGGCACACCGGGGAGCTGTTTTTT	CASSLRLSGGHTGELFF
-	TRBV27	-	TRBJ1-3	TGTGCCAGCACGGACATCGGCGGTCCTGGAAACACCATATATTTT	CASTDIGGPGNTIYF
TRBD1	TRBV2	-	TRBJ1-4	TGTGCCAGCAGAATCATTCAGGGGGAGGCGACAACTAATGAAAAACTGTTTTTT	CASRIIQGEATTNEKLFF
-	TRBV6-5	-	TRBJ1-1	TGTGCCAGTATCCGGGTCACTTTAATAGCTTTCTTT	CASIRVTLIAFF
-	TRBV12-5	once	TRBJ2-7	TGTGCTAGTGGTTTGGTACAGGGGAGCGGGGACGAGCAGTACTTC	CASGLVQGSGDEQYF
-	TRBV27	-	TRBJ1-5	TGTGCCAGCAGTTTCCCTACAGGGTACAATCAGCCCCAGCATTTT	CASSFPTGYNQPQHF
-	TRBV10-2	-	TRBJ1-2	TGCGCCAGCAGCCCCGGGCAGACACTCTATGGCTACACCTTC	CASSPGQTLYGYTF
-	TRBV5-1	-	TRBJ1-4	TGCGCCAGCAGCCGGGTGCAGGGACTGGATGAAAAACTGTTTTTT	CASSRVQGLDEKLFF
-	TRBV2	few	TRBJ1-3	TGTGCCAGCAGCCCCGCGGCGGGGGCCGATTACTTTTCCGGAAACACCATATATTTT	CASSPAAGADYFSGNTIYF
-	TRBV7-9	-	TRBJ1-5	TGTGCCAGCAGCTTCGACAGCCCCAGGGGCAATCAGCCCCAGCATTTT	CASSFDSPRGNQPQHF
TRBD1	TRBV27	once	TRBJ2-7	TGTGCCAGCAGCCCGGGACAGGGCGGGTACGAGCAGTACTTC	CASSPGQGGYEQYF